This T cell receptor (beta chain) was captured in a study of blood T cell repertoires in COVID-19 (dated by TCRdb to 2020 to 2022). The study in broad terms: Collaborator samples came from the United States, Italy and Spain and covered acute and convalescent phases of COVID-19. The prospective study material was composed of cDNA or gDNA derived from T cells, B-cell-depleted T cells, or PBMCs. The dataset comprised deeply sampled blood TCRbeta repertoires from subjects exposed to, actively infected with, or recovered from COVID-19. The repertoires were made available in a free public database intended to serve as a resource for research on the immune response to SARS-CoV-2. The samples were drawn from the first 160 participants of the ongoing ImmuneRACE study and from 950 to 1,500 subjects provided by 6 global collaborators. Sample metadata almost always included a de-identified subject ID, COVID-19 status, age in years and sex. Where HLA class I and class II types were available, the types were taken from metadata supplied by the sample provider, not from assay-based typing. Here is what the overall study found, with its caveats: The quantity of clinical and demographic metadata differed by source and by participant and was supplied without curation.

The V and J ends are trimmed by 4 bases and 7 bases, leaving 8 bases between them. As encoded in the germline V gene (reference sequence), CDR1 is LNHDA while CDR2 is SQIVND. The CDR3 measures 11 amino acids from cysteine to phenylalanine. Kept here is only the CDR3 DNA, which spans 33 bases and is read in frame from base 1. Concerning this clone itself: No antigen is known for it. No much larger clone exists at a distance of one base, and base qualities are not known.

TCRbeta CDR3 regions were amplified from genomic DNA by means of the immunoSEQ Assay, a bias-controlled multiplex PCR. The study's processing was this. The number of nucleated cells in each sample was estimated by amplification of reference gene primers within the assay. To quantify the absolute abundance of each unique TCRbeta CDR3 rearrangement, sequence reads were collapsed and filtered. For each sample, productive Simpson clonality was calculated as the square root of Simpson's diversity index across productive rearrangements. TCRdb's version of the immuneACCESS table is confined to in-frame rearrangements and falls short of the full clone set. An unresolved V gene accounts for under half of the shortfall where checked; the remainder is of unknown origin. The V and J calls and clone size were taken over from that table, and D and trimming were inferred from the DNA. A total of roughly 120,000 clones appear in this sample, 84% of them only once. 12% of the sample rests with the top ten.

Whole blood was collected in K2EDTA tubes by collaborating institutions according to the institutions' own protocols. For TCRbeta analysis, collaborator samples were shipped as frozen whole blood, as isolated PBMCs, or as DNA extracted from either sample type. The source is a woman aged 60 to 75 with acute or convalescent COVID-19. Sequences were obtained from peripheral blood. The V and J segments used are TRBV19 and TRBJ2-7, with the D gene uncertain. The CDR3: CASSTLKEQYF. The DNA reads TGTGCCAGTAGTACGCTAAAGGAGCAGTACTTC.